These 13 T cell receptor beta chains originate from one sample sequenced in a study of blood T cell repertoires in COVID-19. Only in-frame clones appear in the TCRdb table, and some are missing; sequencing was by immunoSEQ multiplex PCR. Counted here are 220,000 or so clones, around four fifths occurring once; the ten biggest clones make up approximately 8.4%. Sequencing used peripheral blood. The receptor set was obtained from a woman of 80 years or more with COVID-19, enrolled during active disease.

Comments on this clone: The sample has other DNA sequences that encode this CDR3 too. The chain is built from TRBV18 and TRBJ1-3; D remains unclear. V lost 3 bases and J lost 3, with 9 bases in between. Germline CDR1 KGHSH, CDR2 LQKENI. This CDR3 is built from 14 residues. The CDR3 nucleotides read TGTGCCAGCTCACCGGGAGGGATTGGAAACACCATATATTTT. Its protein is CASSPGGIGNTIYF.

This chain links TRBV3-1 (or the pseudogene TRBV3-2) with TRBJ2-2; D remains unclear. The CDR3 loop spans 15 amino acids. V was pared by 1 base and J by 3 bases, with 9 bases between. Germline assignment: CDR1 LGHDT and CDR2 YNNKEL (reference sequence). This CDR3 reads CASSQVRRYTGELFF. In nucleotides, the CDR3 is TGTGCCAGCAGCCAAGTCCGCAGGTACACCGGGGAGCTGTTTTTT.

The rearrangement links TRBV7-8 to TRBJ2-7; 9 positions match TRBD1. The CDR3 length is 13 residues. Germline lookup yields CDR1 SGHVS and CDR2 FQNEAQ. V gave up 10 bases and J gave up 0 bases; unmatched junction bases: 4. The CDR3 loop reads CATRTGDSYEQYF. Here the CDR3 DNA reads TGTGCCACCCGGACAGGGGACTCCTACGAGCAGTACTTC.

The chain employs TRBV5-8 and TRBJ2-2; D may be TRBD1 (6 bases). Germline values: CDR1 SGHTS, CDR2 YDEGEE. V dropped 0 bases and J dropped 4 bases, with 10 bases sitting between them. The CDR3 extends over 15 amino acids. The chain's CDR3 is CASSLVRGTTGELFF. Here the CDR3 DNA reads TGTGCCAGCAGCTTGGTCAGGGGTACCACCGGGGAGCTGTTTTTT. Based on the CDR3 plus reference TRBV5-8 and TRBJ2-2, the full variable domain is EAGVTQSPTHLIKTRGQQATLRCSPISGHTSVYWYQQALGLGLQFLLWYDEGEERNRGNFPPRFSGRQFPNYSSELNVNALELEDSALYLCASSLVRGTTGELFFGEGSRLTVL.

The chain combines TRBV4-1 with TRBJ2-3; 8 nucleotides align to TRBD2. CDR3 length: 18 residues. CDR1 MGHRA and CDR2 YSYEKL come from the germline V gene. Trimming cost V 4 bases and J 2 bases; bases outside gene matches: 14. CDR3 sequence (DNA): TGCGCCAGCAGCCCAAGATCCCGCGGCGGGAGGACCACAGATACGCAGTATTTT. Encoded protein: CASSPRSRGGRTTDTQYF.

There are a few counts of this clone. This rearrangement joins TRBV18 to TRBJ1-1; no clear D gene. Trimming took off 3 bases at V and 5 bases at J, with 10 bases between the two ends. Germline V gives CDR1 KGHSH, CDR2 LQKENI. This CDR3 contains 13 residues. CDR3 coding DNA: TGTGCCAGCTCACCCTCGACTGTAACTGAAGCTTTCTTT. Encoded protein: CASSPSTVTEAFF.

The J gene is TRBJ2-1, the V gene TRBV4-3, with D maybe TRBD2 (5 bases). CDR1 LGHNA and CDR2 YSLEER come from the germline V gene. The CDR3 extends over 16 amino acids. Trimming took off 0 bases at V and 1 base at J, with 10 bases between the two ends. CDR3 amino acids: CASSQDPLGSYNEQFF. The DNA of the CDR3 is TGCGCCAGCAGCCAAGATCCACTAGGGTCCTACAATGAGCAGTTCTTC.

The rearrangement uses TRBV6-5 and TRBJ1-2; TRBD1 matches 9 bases. CDR3 size: 15 residues. V shed 5 bases, J shed 8 bases, and the junction held 12 bases outside the gene matches. Germline V gene data show CDR1 as MNHEY and CDR2 as SVGAGI. CDR3 DNA: TGTGCCAGCAGTCCCCGCGGGACAGGGAGTGGGGGCTACACCTTC. Amino acids: CASSPRGTGSGGYTF.

V is TRBV27 and J is TRBJ2-7; TRBD1 agrees at 8 bases. Germline CDR1 and CDR2: MNHEY and SMNVEV (reference sequence). This CDR3 contains 16 residues. The trim removed 5 bases at V and 3 bases at J, leaving 12 bases unmatched. The CDR3: CASSLRFGQGYYEQYF. As DNA, the CDR3 is TGTGCCAGCAGTCTTCGATTTGGACAGGGCTACTACGAGCAGTACTTC.

This clone was seen more than once but under ten times. This chain links TRBV7-2 with TRBJ1-2, with D possibly matching TRBD1 (6 bases). V was pared by 4 bases and J by 4 bases, with 19 bases between. This CDR3 is 16 amino acids long. Germline V gene data show CDR1 as SGHTA and CDR2 as FQGNSA. CDR3 DNA sequence: TGTGCCAGCAGCTCCAAGGCCGACAGGTCCATCTATGGCTACACCTTC. Protein: CASSSKADRSIYGYTF.

The rearrangement joins TRBV5-1 to TRBJ1-3; tentative D call: TRBD1 (6 bases). CDR1 is SGHRS, CDR2 YFSETQ, per germline. The CDR3 has 13 amino acids. The V end lost 5 bases, the J end lost 0 bases, and 6 bases lay between the germline ends. The CDR3 is CASRQGSGNTIYF. Written as DNA, the CDR3 is TGCGCCAGCAGACAGGGCTCTGGAAACACCATATATTTT.

This clone was observed a few times. V usage is TRBV10-3 and J usage is TRBJ1-1; possible D gene TRBD1, 5 bases. Trimming took 0 bases from V and 3 from J, leaving 11 bases between them. Germline V gives CDR1 ENHRY, CDR2 SYGVKD. The CDR3 runs 15 residues. The CDR3 bases are TGTGCCATCAGTGAGTCGACCGGGGGGGACACTGAAGCTTTCTTT. It encodes CAISESTGGDTEAFF.

J is TRBJ2-7 and V is TRBV15, with TRBD1 matching over 8 bases. With V trimmed by 5 bases and J by 2 bases, 8 bases remained unmatched. The CDR3 is 15 amino acids. Germline V gene lookup returns CDR1 LNHNV and CDR2 YYDKDF (reference sequence). CDR3 sequence reads: CATSQRGTGAYEQYF. CDR3 DNA sequence: TGTGCCACCAGCCAGCGAGGGACAGGAGCCTACGAGCAGTACTTC.